This T cell receptor beta chain was obtained from a study of beta chain features in type 1 diabetes. Study overall: Age, gender, cell numbers and subset yield matched between patients and controls.

This clone turned up a few times. Its target is unknown. Of the isolated RNA, all was reverse transcribed, and so the sequenced material was expressed TCRB transcripts. Method: immunoSEQ multiplex PCR; TCRdb's copy keeps in-frame clones and lacks some. The sample consists of hundreds of thousands of clones, approximately 15% of them appearing once. Regarding the study as a whole: Moderate yet significant TCRB CDR3 shortening was seen in Type 1 diabetes patients in all four CD4+ subsets. Sampled from patients, naive, central memory and Treg TCRB repertoires appeared more similar than those sampled from healthy donors.

Unmatched junction bases numbered 4, after V lost 4 bases and J lost 5 bases. The germline gives CDR1 SGHNT, CDR2 YYREEE (reference sequence). This CDR3 comprises 13 residues. The J gene is TRBJ2-5, the V gene TRBV5-4; the match to TRBD1 covers 8 bases. The sequencing input was naive CD4+ T cells from blood. The clonotype originates from a man aged 30 to 39 with type 1 diabetes. The CDR3 spells CASSTGQAETQYF. The CDR3 region has the DNA TGTGCCAGCAGCACGGGACAGGCGGAGACCCAGTACTTC.